Shown below are 2 T cell receptor beta chains from a single sample sequenced in a study of T cells in Graves' hyperthyroidism and ophthalmopathy. It was RNA transcripts that yielded the amplified TCR beta CDR3 regions. RT-PCR in the first round (using the HTBI primer set) targeted the TCR CDR3. One entry per CDR3 protein results from TCRdb running MiXCR on the multiplex PCR reads. The profile shows over 650,000 distinct CDR3 sequences, 45% of them singletons. The sequencing input was peripheral blood or thyroid tissue (not recorded which). These receptors originate from an adult man with Graves' disease, either hyperthyroidism or ophthalmopathy (not recorded which).

V usage is TRBV6-5 and J usage is TRBJ1-4; TRBD1 might be the D (6 bases). Trimming shortened V by 4 bases and J by 11 bases, and 14 bases separated the two germline ends. From germline, CDR1 is MNHEY and CDR2 SVGAGI. CDR3 size: 13 residues. The CDR3: CASSFGGRDKLFF. CDR3 nucleotides: TGTGCCAGCAGTTTTGGGGGGCGAGACAAACTGTTTTTT.

This clonotype came up many times. The germline gene is not matched at one end of the junction; a read error may be the cause. The chain couples TRBV7-7 to TRBJ2-5, with D perhaps TRBD1 (6 bases). The CDR3 is 15 amino acids. Germline CDR1 is SSHAT and CDR2 is FNYEAQ (reference sequence). The CDR3 DNA reads TGTGCTAGCAGCTTAGGGGCCAGGGGACGAGAGACCCAGTACTTC. It is translated as CASSLGARGRETQYF.